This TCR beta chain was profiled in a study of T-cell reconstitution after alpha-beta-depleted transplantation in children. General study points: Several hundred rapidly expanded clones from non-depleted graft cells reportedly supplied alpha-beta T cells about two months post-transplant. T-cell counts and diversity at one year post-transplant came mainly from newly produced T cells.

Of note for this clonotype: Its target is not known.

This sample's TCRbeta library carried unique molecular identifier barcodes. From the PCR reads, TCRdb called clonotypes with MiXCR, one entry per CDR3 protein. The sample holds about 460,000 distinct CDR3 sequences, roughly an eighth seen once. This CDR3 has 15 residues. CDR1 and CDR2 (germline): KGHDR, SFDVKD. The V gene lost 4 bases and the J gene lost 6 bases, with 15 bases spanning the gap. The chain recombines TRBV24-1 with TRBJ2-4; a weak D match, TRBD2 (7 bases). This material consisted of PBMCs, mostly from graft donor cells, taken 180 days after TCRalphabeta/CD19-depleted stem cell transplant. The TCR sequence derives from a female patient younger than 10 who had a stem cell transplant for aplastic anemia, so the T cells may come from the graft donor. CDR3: CATSDPQGGGNIQYF. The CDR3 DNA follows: TGTGCCACCAGTGACCCACAGGGCGGGGGAAACATTCAGTACTTC.